Listed below are T cell receptor beta chains from one sample, sequenced in a study of cytomegalovirus exposure and HLA in healthy donors. The method was immunoSEQ multiplex PCR; TCRdb's version includes in-frame clones alone and lacks a portion of them. The sample contains roughly 150,000 clones, approximately 81% of which appear only once. The sample comprised PBMCs. Receptor source: a man aged 30 to 39 in good health and CMV-seropositive. The CDR3 runs from the conserved cysteine through the conserved F or W. A D gene is named only where the DNA matches it firmly. Not every row has a clone size; where given, it reads once, few, many or a size class.

V gene	J gene	clone size	D gene	CDR3 DNA	CDR3 protein
TRBV9	TRBJ1-1	-	TRBD1	TGTGCCAGCAGCCGGACAGGAAACCTCCTTGGGGACACTGAAGCTTTCTTT	CASSRTGNLLGDTEAFF
TRBV9	TRBJ1-2	-	-	TGTGCCAGCAGCGTAGCACAGAACTATGGCTACACCTTC	CASSVAQNYGYTF
TRBV15	TRBJ1-1	-	-	TGTGCCACCAGCAGAGACCAGAACACTGAAGCTTTCTTT	CATSRDQNTEAFF
TRBV6-5	TRBJ2-5	-	-	TGTGCCAGCAGTTACTCGTTCTCTCAAGAGACCCAGTACTTC	CASSYSFSQETQYF
TRBV18	TRBJ1-5	-	-	TGTGCCAGCTCACCAGGGGAGAATCAGCCCCAGCATTTT	CASSPGENQPQHF
TRBV6-5	TRBJ2-5	-	TRBD1	TGTGCCAGCAGTTACCACGGGACAGGGGGAGAGACCCAGTACTTC	CASSYHGTGGETQYF
TRBV19	TRBJ1-3	once	-	TGTGCCAGTTCATGGGGGCCCGGAAACACCATATATTTT	CASSWGPGNTIYF
TRBV7-2	TRBJ2-1	-	TRBD1	TGTGCCAGCAGCTTAGGGACAGGGGCAAATGAGCAGTTCTTC	CASSLGTGANEQFF
TRBV6-5	TRBJ2-3	-	TRBD2	TGTGCCAGCAGTTACTCGGGGGAGGGCCCAACAGATACGCAGTATTTT	CASSYSGEGPTDTQYF
TRBV4-1	TRBJ2-1	-	TRBD1	TGCGCCAGCAGCCCCCGGACAGGTCCCTCCTACAATGAGCAGTTCTTC	CASSPRTGPSYNEQFF
TRBV11-3	TRBJ2-5	-	TRBD2	TGTGCCAGCAGCTCCGAACCTTGGGGGGGGGAGACCCAGTACTTC	CASSSEPWGGETQYF
TRBV5-1	TRBJ1-6	-	-	TGCGCCAGCAGCTTACCCGGTAATTCACCCCTCCACTTT	CASSLPGNSPLHF
TRBV5-8	TRBJ2-3	-	-	TGTGCCAGCAGCTACCAGTTTCATCGAGGGGGAGATACGCAGTATTTT	CASSYQFHRGGDTQYF
TRBV9	TRBJ1-1	few	-	TGTGCCAGCAGCGTAGCACCAGGGCTGAACACTGAAGCTTTCTTT	CASSVAPGLNTEAFF
TRBV4-3	TRBJ1-2	-	TRBD1	TGCGCCAGCAGCCAAGAAGGGCACAGGGGGAATGGCTACACCTTC	CASSQEGHRGNGYTF
TRBV6-5	TRBJ2-7	-	-	TGTGCCAGCAGTTATAACCAGGGGCAAGGCTACGAGCAGTACTTC	CASSYNQGQGYEQYF
TRBV5-1	TRBJ2-6	-	-	TGCGCCAGCAGCTTAGCGGCCGGCTCTGGGGCCAACGTCCTGACTTTC	CASSLAAGSGANVLTF
TRBV9	TRBJ2-1	-	-	TGTGCCAGCAGCGTGATCGGGAGCAGCAATGAGCAGTTCTTC	CASSVIGSSNEQFF
TRBV29-1	TRBJ2-1	once	TRBD2	TGCAGCGTTGGGGCTAGCGGGAGGCTCTACAATGAGCAGTTCTTC	CSVGASGRLYNEQFF
TRBV10-3	TRBJ2-1	-	TRBD2	TGTGCCATCAGTGGTACGACTAGCGGTATCGACAATGAGCAGTTCTTC	CAISGTTSGIDNEQFF
TRBV20-1	TRBJ1-1	few	-	TGCAGTGCTATTTCGGGGGCTTTCTTT	CSAISGAFF
TRBV15	TRBJ2-1	-	TRBD2	TGTGCCACCCGCACGGGGAGCGGGAGGGCGACTGAGCAGTTCTTC	CATRTGSGRATEQFF
TRBV25-1	TRBJ1-1	-	-	TGTGCCAGCAGTGAATATTTGCGGTCTTTCTTT	CASSEYLRSFF
TRBV4-1	TRBJ1-2	-	TRBD1	TGCGCCAGCAGCTATCAGGGGGCGCATGGCTACACCTTC	CASSYQGAHGYTF
TRBV5-1	TRBJ2-2	-	-	TGCGCCAGCAGCTTGGAAGGGAGCGGGGAGCTGTTTTTT	CASSLEGSGELFF
TRBV19	TRBJ2-6	-	-	TGTGCCAGTAGTATAAGGAGCTCTGGGGCCAACGTCCTGACTTTC	CASSIRSSGANVLTF
TRBV28	TRBJ2-7	-	-	TGTGCCAGCAGTTCCGGGACTTACGAGCAGTACTTC	CASSSGTYEQYF
TRBV27	TRBJ2-1	-	-	TGTGCCAGCAGTCACTCACTATACAATGAGCAGTTCTTC	CASSHSLYNEQFF
TRBV30	TRBJ2-1	-	TRBD2	TGTGCCTGGAGTTCGGGGGGCAATGAGCAGTTCTTC	CAWSSGGNEQFF
TRBV5-4	TRBJ2-3	-	-	TGTGCCAGCAGCTTGTCGACAGGACCTACAGATACGCAGTATTTT	CASSLSTGPTDTQYF
TRBV4-1	TRBJ2-7	-	TRBD2	TGCGCCAGCCGCCGGGGGGGCGAGCAGTACTTC	CASRRGGEQYF
TRBV5-4	TRBJ1-1	-	-	TGTGCCAGCAGGGGGGCAGCGGTTACTGAAGCTTTCTTT	CASRGAAVTEAFF
TRBV9	TRBJ1-2	-	-	TGTGCCAGCAGCCCTAGTATAGGGACAACAGGCTATGGCTACACCTTC	CASSPSIGTTGYGYTF
TRBV4-3	TRBJ2-1	-	-	TGCGCCAGCAGCCAAGAAGCTAGCGACTACAATGAGCAGTTCTTC	CASSQEASDYNEQFF
TRBV11-3	TRBJ2-3	-	TRBD2	TGTGCCAGCAGCGCCGGGACTAGCGGGGCAGATACGCAGTATTTT	CASSAGTSGADTQYF
TRBV5-1	TRBJ2-1	-	-	TGCGCCAGCAGCCCATTGCTAATGGGGAGCAGCCAGGAGCAGTTCTTC	CASSPLLMGSSQEQFF
TRBV7-2	TRBJ1-1	-	-	TGTGCCAGCAGGTCACCGTTCGGCACTGAAGCTTTCTTT	CASRSPFGTEAFF
TRBV4-2	TRBJ1-3	-	-	TGTGCCAGCAGCCAAGCTACAGGCCGGGGGTCCGGAAACACCATATATTTT	CASSQATGRGSGNTIYF
TRBV5-4	TRBJ2-5	-	-	TGTGTCAGCAGCCGTGCGCAGGGAGGACAAGAGACCCAGTACTTC	CVSSRAQGGQETQYF
TRBV19	TRBJ2-3	-	TRBD1	TGTGCCAGTAGGGGGGACAGGGGGGTGGATACGCAGTATTTT	CASRGDRGVDTQYF
TRBV5-1	TRBJ2-2	few	TRBD1	TGCGCCAGCAGCTTGGGACAGGGACACACCGGGGAGCTGTTTTTT	CASSLGQGHTGELFF
TRBV27	TRBJ1-5	-	TRBD1	TGTGCCAGCAGTTTATATGGGACAGGGATCGGGCAGCCCCAGCATTTT	CASSLYGTGIGQPQHF
TRBV27	TRBJ1-6	-	TRBD1	TGTGCCAGCAGTTTATGGGGACAGGGTAGTTCACCCCTCCACTTT	CASSLWGQGSSPLHF
TRBV28	TRBJ2-5	-	TRBD1	TGTGCCAGCAGTCGGGACAGGGTTCAGACCCAGTACTTC	CASSRDRVQTQYF
TRBV27	TRBJ2-5	-	-	TGTGCCAGCGGCCTAAGGGGTCTCGAGACCCAGTACTTC	CASGLRGLETQYF
TRBV5-4	TRBJ2-3	-	TRBD2	TGTGCCACCCGGGGAGTAGCAGCGGGAGGAGATACGCAGTATTTT	CATRGVAAGGDTQYF
TRBV5-1	TRBJ2-2	-	-	TGCGCCAGCAGCTTGGCGAGGGGGACCGGGGAGCTGTTTTTT	CASSLARGTGELFF
TRBV4-3	TRBJ2-3	-	TRBD2	TGCGCCAGCAGCCAAGATCCTAGCGGGAGCTTTACAGATACGCAGTATTTT	CASSQDPSGSFTDTQYF
TRBV4-1	TRBJ2-5	-	-	TGCGCCAGCAGCCTAACCCCGACTAGCCAAGAGACCCAGTACTTC	CASSLTPTSQETQYF
TRBV7-8	TRBJ1-2	-	TRBD1	TGTGCCAGCAGCCTCGGACAGGGGGCGGAGTATGGCTACACCTTC	CASSLGQGAEYGYTF
TRBV5-1	TRBJ2-2	-	TRBD1	TGCGCCAGCAGCTTGGTAGGGGGCAGGTACACCGGGGAGCTGTTTTTT	CASSLVGGRYTGELFF
TRBV18	TRBJ2-2	-	TRBD2	TGTGCCAGCTCACCCGGACTAGCGTCGAACACCGGGGAGCTGTTTTTT	CASSPGLASNTGELFF